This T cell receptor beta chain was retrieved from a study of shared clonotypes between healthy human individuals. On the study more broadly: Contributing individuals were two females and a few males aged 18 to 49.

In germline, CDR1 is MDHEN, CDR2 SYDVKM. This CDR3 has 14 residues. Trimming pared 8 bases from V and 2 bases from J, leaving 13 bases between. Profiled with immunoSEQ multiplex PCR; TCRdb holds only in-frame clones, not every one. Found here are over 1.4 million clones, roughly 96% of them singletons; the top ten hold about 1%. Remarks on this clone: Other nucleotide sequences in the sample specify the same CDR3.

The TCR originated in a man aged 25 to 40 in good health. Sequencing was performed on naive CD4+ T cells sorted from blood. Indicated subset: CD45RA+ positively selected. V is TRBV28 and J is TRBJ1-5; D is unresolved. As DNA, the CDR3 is TGTGCCAGCTCGTTGTGGGGAGGCAATCAGCCCCAGCATTTT. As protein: CASSLWGGNQPQHF.